This T cell receptor beta chain derives from a study of neurological immune-mediated disorders. cDNA synthesis was performed by 5'RACE with 10-nucleotide random UMIs. TCRdb re-called the 5' RACE reads with MiXCR, one entry per CDR3 protein. The sample lists around 55,000 distinct CDR3 sequences; under 4.5% were seen once. General study findings and limits: Grouping of repertoires by phylogeny put those of 18 of 34 multiple sclerosis patients into a single related-CDR3 cluster, a possible signature.

This CDR3 spans 15 amino acids. Germline lookup yields CDR1 SGHRS and CDR2 YFSETQ. V dropped 1 base and J dropped 1 base, with 11 bases sitting between them. This clonotype showed up many times. Its antigen is undetermined. The chain joins TRBV5-1 to TRBJ1-1; D perhaps matches TRBD1 (5 bases). Sequencing used CD4+ T cells from blood. The sequence was obtained from a woman aged 40-49 years with multiple sclerosis. The CDR3, as DNA: TGCGCCAGCAGCTTGCTGGGGGGAGGGAACACTGAAGCTTTCTTT. Translating it yields CASSLLGGGNTEAFF.